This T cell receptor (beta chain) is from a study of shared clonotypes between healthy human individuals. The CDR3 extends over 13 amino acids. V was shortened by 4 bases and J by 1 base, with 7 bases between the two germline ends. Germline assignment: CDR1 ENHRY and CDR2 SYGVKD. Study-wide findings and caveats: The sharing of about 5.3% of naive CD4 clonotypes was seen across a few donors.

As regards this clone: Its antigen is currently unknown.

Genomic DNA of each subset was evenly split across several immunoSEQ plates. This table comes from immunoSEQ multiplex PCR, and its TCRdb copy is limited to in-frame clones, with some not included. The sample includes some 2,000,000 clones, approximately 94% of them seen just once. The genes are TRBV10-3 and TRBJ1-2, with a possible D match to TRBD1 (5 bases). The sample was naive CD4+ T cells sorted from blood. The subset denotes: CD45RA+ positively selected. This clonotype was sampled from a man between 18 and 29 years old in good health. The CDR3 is CAISGGSNYGYTF. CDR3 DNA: TGTGCCATCAGTGGGGGCAGTAACTATGGCTACACCTTC.